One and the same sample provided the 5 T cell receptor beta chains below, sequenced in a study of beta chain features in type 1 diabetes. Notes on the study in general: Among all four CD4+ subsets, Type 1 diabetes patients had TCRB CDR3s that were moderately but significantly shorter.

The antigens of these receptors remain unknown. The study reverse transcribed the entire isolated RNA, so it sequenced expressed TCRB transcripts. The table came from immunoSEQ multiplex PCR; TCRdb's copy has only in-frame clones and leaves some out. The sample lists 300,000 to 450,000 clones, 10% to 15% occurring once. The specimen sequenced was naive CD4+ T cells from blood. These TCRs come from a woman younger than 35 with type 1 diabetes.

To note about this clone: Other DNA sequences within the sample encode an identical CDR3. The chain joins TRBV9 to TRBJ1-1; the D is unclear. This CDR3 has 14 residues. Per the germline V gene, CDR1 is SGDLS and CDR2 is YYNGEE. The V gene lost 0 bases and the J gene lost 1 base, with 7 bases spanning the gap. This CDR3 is CASSVVPGNTEAFF. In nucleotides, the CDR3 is TGTGCCAGCAGCGTAGTACCCGGGAACACTGAAGCTTTCTTT.

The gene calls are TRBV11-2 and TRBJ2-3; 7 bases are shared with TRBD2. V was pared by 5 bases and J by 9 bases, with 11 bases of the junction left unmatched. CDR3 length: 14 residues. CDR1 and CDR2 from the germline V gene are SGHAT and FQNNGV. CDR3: CASSDHLSGTTQYF. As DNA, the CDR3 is TGTGCCAGCAGCGACCATCTGAGCGGGACCACGCAGTATTTT.

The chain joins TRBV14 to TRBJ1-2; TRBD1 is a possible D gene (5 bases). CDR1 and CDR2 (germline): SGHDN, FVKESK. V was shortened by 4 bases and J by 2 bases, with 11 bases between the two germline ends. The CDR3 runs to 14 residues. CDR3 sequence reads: CASSLGQGNYGYTF. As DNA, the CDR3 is TGTGCCAGCAGCCTTGGCCAGGGAAACTATGGCTACACCTTC.

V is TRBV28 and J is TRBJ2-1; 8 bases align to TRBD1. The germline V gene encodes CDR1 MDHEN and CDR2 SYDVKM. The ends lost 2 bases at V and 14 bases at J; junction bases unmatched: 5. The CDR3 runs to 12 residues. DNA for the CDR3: TGTGCCAGCAGTTTAGGACAGGGAGGAAAGTTCTTC. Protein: CASSLGQGGKFF.

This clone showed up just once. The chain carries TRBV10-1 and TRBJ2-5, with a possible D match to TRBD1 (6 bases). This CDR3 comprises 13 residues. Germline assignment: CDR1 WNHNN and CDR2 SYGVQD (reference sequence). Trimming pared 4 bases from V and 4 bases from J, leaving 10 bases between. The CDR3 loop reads CASSGLRGETQYF. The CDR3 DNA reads TGCGCCAGCAGTGGGCTCAGGGGAGAGACCCAGTACTTC.